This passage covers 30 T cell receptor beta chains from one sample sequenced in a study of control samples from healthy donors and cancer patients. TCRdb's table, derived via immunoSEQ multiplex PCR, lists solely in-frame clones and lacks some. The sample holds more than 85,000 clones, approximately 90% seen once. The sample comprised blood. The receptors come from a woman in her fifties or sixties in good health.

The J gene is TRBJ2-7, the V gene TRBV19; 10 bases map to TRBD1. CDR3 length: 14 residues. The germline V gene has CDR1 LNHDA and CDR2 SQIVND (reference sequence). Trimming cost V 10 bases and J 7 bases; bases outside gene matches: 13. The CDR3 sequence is CATGPGQGYREQYF. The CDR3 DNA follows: TGTGCCACAGGACCGGGACAGGGGTACCGAGAGCAGTACTTC.

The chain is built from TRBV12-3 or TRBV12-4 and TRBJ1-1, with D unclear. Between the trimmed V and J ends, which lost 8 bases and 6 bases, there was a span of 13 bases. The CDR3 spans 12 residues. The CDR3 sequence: CASSPSWSEAFF. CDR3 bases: TGTGCCAGCTCCCCGTCCTGGTCTGAAGCTTTCTTT.

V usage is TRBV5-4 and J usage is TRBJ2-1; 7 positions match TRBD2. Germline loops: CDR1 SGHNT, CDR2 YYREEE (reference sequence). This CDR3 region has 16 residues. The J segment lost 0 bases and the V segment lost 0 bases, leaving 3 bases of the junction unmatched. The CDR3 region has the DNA TGTGCCAGCAGCTTGGTACGGGGGGTCTCCTACAATGAGCAGTTCTTC. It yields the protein CASSLVRGVSYNEQFF.

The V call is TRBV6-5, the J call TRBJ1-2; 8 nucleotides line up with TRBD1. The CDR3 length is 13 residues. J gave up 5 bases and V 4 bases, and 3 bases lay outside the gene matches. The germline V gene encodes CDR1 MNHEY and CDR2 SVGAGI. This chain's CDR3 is CASSSGQAYGYTF. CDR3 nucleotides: TGTGCCAGCAGTTCGGGACAGGCATATGGCTACACCTTC.

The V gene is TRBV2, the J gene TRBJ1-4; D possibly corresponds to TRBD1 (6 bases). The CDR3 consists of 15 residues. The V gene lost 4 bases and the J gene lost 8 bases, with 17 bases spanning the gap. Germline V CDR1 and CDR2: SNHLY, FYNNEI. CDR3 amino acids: CASSGDRPLGEKLFF. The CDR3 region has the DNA TGTGCCAGCAGTGGCGACAGGCCATTAGGGGAAAAACTGTTTTTT. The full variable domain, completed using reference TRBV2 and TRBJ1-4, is EPEVTQTPSHQVTQMGQEVILRCVPISNHLYFYWYRQILGQKVEFLVSFYNNEISEKSEIFDDQFSVERPDGSNFTLKIRSTKLEDSAMYFCASSGDRPLGEKLFFGSGTQLSVL.

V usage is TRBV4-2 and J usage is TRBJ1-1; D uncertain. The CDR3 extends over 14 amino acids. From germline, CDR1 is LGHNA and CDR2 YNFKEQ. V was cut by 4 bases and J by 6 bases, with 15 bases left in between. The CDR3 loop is CASSPRASDAEAFF. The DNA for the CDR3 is TGTGCCAGCAGCCCCCGGGCCAGTGACGCTGAAGCTTTCTTT.

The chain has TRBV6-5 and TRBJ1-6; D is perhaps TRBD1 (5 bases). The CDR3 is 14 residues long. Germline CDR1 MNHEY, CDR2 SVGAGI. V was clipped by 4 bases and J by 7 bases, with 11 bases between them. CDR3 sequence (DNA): TGTGCCAGCAGTTCGGCAGGGTACAATTCACCCCTCCACTTT. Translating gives CASSSAGYNSPLHF.

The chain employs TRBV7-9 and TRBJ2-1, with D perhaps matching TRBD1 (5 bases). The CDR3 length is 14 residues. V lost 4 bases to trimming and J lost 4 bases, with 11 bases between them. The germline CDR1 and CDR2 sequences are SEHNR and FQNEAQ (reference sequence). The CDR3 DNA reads TGTGCCAGCAGCTCGGCAGGGCCATACAATGAGCAGTTCTTC. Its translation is CASSSAGPYNEQFF.

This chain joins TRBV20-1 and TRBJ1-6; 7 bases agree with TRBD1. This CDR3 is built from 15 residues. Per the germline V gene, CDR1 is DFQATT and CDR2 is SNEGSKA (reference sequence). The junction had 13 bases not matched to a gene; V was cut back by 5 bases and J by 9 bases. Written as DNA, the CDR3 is TGCAGTGCTCGTGAACAGGGGATGGTGGGTTCACCCCTCCACTTT. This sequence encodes CSAREQGMVGSPLHF.

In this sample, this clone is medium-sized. The CDR3 is CASSYSTGQPQHF. In DNA, the CDR3 is TGTGCCAGCAGTTACTCGACGGGCCAGCCCCAGCATTTT. This chain connects TRBV6-2 or TRBV6-3 to TRBJ1-5; D is ambiguous. This CDR3 has 13 amino acids. The V gene's germline CDR1 is MNHEY and CDR2 SVGEGT. V dropped 0 bases and J dropped 7 bases, with 7 bases sitting between them.

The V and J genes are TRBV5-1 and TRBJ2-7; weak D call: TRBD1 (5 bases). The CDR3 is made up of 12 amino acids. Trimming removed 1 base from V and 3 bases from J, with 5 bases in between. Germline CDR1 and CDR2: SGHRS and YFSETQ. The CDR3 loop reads CASSLTGYEQYF. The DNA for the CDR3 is TGCGCCAGCAGCTTGACAGGCTACGAGCAGTACTTC.

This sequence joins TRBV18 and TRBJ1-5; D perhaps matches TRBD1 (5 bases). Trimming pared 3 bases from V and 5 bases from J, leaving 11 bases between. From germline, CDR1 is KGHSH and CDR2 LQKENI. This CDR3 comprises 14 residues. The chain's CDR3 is CASSPGWGDQPQHF. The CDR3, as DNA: TGTGCCAGCTCACCGGGTTGGGGGGATCAGCCCCAGCATTTT.

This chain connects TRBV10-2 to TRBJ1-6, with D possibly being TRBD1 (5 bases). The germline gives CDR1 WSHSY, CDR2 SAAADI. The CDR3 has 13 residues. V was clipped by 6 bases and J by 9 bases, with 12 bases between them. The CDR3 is CASRGDSGSPLHF. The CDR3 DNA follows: TGCGCCAGCAGAGGTGACAGTGGTTCACCCCTCCACTTT.

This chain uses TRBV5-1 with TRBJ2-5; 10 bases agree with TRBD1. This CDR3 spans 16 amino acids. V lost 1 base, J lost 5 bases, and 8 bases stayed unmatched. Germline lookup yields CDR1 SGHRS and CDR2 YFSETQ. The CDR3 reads CASSLPAGTGVETQYF. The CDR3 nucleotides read TGCGCCAGCAGCTTGCCGGCCGGGACAGGGGTCGAGACCCAGTACTTC.

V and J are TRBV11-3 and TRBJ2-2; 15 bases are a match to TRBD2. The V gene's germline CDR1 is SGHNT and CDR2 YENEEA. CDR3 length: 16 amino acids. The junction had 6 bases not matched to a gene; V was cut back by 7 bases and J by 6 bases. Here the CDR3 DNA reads TGTGCCAGCACCGGAGGACTAGCGGGAGGGGCCGGGGAGCTGTTTTTT. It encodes CASTGGLAGGAGELFF.

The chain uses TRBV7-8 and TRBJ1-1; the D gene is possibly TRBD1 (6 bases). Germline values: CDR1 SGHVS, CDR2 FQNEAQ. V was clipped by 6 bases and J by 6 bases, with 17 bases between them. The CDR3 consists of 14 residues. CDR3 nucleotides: TGTGCCAGCAGTCCTAACAGGGCCTCGCCTGAAGCTTTCTTT. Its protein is CASSPNRASPEAFF.

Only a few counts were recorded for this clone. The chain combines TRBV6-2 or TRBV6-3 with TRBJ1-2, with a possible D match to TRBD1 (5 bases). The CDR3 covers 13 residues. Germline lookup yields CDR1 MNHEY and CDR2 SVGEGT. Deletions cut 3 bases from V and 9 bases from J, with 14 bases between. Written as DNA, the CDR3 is TGTGCCAGCAGTTATTCAGGGCGAGGAAGCTACACCTTC. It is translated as CASSYSGRGSYTF.

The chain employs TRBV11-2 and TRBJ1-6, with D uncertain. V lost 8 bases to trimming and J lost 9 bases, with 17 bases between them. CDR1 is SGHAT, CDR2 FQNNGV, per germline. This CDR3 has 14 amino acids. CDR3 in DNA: TGTGCCAGCTCGGCACACTTAGGTGGTTCACCCCTCCACTTT. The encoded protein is CASSAHLGGSPLHF.

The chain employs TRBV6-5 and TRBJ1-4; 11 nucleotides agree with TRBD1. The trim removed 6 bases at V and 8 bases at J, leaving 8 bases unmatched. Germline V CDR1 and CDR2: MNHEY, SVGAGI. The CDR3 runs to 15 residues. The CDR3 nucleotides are TGTGCCAGCAGACCGACCGGGACAGGGGGAGAAAAACTGTTTTTT. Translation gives CASRPTGTGGEKLFF.

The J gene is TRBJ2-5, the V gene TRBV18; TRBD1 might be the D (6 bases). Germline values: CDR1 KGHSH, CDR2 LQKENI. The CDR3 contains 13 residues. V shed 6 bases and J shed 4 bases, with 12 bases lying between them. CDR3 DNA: TGTGCCAGCTCCTCTGGACAGTCAGAGACCCAGTACTTC. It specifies CASSSGQSETQYF.

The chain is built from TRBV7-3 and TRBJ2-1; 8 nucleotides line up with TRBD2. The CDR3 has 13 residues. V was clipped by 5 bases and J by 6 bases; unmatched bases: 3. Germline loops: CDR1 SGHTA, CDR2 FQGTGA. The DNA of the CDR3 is TGTGCCAGCAGCCAGAGCGGGGGCAATGAGCAGTTCTTC. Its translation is CASSQSGGNEQFF.

The CDR3 protein is CASSLPGAKNIQYF. The CDR3 nucleotides read TGTGCCAGCAGCTTACCGGGGGCCAAAAACATTCAGTACTTC. The chain joins TRBV5-8 to TRBJ2-4; perhaps TRBD2 as D (5 bases). CDR3 length: 14 residues. V lost 2 bases, J lost 1 base, and 7 bases lay in between. Germline V gene sequence: CDR1 SGHTS, CDR2 YDEGEE. The full variable domain, with the rest looked up from reference TRBV5-8 and TRBJ2-4, is EAGVTQSPTHLIKTRGQQATLRCSPISGHTSVYWYQQALGLGLQFLLWYDEGEERNRGNFPPRFSGRQFPNYSSELNVNALELEDSALYLCASSLPGAKNIQYFGAGTRLSVL.

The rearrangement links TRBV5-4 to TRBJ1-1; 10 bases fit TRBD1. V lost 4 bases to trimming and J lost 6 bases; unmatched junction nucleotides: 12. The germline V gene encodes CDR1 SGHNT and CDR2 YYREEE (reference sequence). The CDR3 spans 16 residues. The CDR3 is CASSAPRDRGPPEAFF. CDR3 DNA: TGTGCCAGCAGCGCGCCCCGGGACAGGGGTCCCCCTGAAGCTTTCTTT. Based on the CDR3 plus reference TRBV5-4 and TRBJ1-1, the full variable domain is ETGVTQSPTHLIKTRGQQVTLRCSSQSGHNTVSWYQQALGQGPQFIFQYYREEENGRGNFPPRFSGLQFPNYSSELNVNALELDDSALYLCASSAPRDRGPPEAFFGQGTRLTVV.

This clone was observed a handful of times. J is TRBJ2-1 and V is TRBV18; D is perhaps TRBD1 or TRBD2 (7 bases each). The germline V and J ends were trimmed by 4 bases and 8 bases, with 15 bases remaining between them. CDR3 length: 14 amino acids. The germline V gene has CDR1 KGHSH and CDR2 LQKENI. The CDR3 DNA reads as TGTGCCAGCTCACAATCGACAGGGAGGGATGAGCAGTTCTTC. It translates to CASSQSTGRDEQFF.

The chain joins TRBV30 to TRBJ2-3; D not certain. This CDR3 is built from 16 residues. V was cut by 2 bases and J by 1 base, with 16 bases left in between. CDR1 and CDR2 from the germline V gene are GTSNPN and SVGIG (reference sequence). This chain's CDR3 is CAWSRSTGLRTDTQYF. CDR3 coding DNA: TGTGCCTGGAGTCGGTCGACCGGGCTCCGCACAGATACGCAGTATTTT.

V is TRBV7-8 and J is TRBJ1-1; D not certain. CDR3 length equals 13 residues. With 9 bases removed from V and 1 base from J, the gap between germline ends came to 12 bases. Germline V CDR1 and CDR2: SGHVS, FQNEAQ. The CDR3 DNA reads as TGTGCCAGTGTCGGGGAGCGGAACACTGAAGCTTTCTTT. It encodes CASVGERNTEAFF.

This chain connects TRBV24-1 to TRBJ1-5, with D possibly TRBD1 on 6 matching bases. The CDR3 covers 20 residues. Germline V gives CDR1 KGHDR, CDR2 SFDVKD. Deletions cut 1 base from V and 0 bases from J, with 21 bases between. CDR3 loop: CATSDFPRGRGTYSNQPQHF. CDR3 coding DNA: TGTGCCACCAGTGATTTTCCCAGGGGTAGGGGTACTTATAGCAATCAGCCCCAGCATTTT.

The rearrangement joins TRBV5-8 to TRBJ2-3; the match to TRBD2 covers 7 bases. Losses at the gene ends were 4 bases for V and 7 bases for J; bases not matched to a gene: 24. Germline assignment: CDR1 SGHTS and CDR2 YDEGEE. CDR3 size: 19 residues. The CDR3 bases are TGTGCCAGCAGCCGAGTACTGACCCGAGCGGGGACGCCGACCCATACGCAGTATTTT. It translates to CASSRVLTRAGTPTHTQYF.

In nucleotides, the CDR3 is TGTGCCATCAGTGATGGTGCGCGGGGGGCCTACAATGAGCAGTTCTTC. The encoded protein is CAISDGARGAYNEQFF. The chain joins TRBV10-3 to TRBJ2-1; 8 bases map to TRBD2. This CDR3 spans 16 amino acids. V shed 3 bases, J shed 2 bases, and the junction held 6 bases outside the gene matches. The germline V gene has CDR1 ENHRY and CDR2 SYGVKD.

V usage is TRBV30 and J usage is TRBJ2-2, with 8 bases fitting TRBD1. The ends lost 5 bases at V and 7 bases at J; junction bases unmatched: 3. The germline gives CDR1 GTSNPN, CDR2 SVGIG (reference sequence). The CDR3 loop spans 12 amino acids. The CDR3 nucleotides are TGTGCCTGGGACAGGGGCGGCGGGGAGCTGTTTTTT. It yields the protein CAWDRGGGELFF.